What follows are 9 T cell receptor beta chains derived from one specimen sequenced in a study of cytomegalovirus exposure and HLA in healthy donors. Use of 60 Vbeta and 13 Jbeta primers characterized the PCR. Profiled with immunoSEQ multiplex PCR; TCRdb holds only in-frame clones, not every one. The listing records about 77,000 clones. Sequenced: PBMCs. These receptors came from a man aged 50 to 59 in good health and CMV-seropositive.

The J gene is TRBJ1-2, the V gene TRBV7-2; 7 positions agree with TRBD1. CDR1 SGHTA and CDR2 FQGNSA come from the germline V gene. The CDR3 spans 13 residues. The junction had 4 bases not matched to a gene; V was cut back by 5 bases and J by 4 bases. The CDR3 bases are TGTGCCAGCAGCGGGGACAGACTCTATGGCTACACCTTC. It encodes CASSGDRLYGYTF.

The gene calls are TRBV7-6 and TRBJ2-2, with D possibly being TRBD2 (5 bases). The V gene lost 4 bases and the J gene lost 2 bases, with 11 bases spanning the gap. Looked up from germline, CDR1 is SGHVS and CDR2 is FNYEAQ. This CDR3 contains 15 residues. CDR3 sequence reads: CASSSRTFNTGELFF. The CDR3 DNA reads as TGTGCCAGCAGCTCGCGGACTTTTAACACCGGGGAGCTGTTTTTT.

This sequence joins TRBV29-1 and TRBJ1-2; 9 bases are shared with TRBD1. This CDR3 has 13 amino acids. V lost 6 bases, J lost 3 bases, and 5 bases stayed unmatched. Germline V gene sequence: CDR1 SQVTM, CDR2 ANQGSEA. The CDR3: CSVTGGAHYGYTF. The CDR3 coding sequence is TGCAGCGTGACAGGGGGAGCGCACTATGGCTACACCTTC.

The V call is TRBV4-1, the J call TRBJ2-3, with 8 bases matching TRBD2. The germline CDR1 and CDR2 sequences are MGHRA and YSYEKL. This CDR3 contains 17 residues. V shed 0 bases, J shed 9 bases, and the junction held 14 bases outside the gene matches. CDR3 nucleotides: TGCGCCAGCAGCCAAGAACGAACTAGGCCGGGAGGGGAGACGCAGTATTTT. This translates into CASSQERTRPGGETQYF.

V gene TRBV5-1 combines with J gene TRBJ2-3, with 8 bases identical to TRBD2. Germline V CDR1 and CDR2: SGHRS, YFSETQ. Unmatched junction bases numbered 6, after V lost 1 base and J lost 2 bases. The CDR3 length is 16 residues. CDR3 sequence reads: CASSLLRGGITDTQYF. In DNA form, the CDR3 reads TGCGCCAGCAGCTTGCTGCGCGGGGGGATCACAGATACGCAGTATTTT.

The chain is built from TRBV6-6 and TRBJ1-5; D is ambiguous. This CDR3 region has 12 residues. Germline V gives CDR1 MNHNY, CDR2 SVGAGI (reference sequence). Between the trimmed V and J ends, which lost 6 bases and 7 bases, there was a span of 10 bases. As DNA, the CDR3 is TGTGCCAGCAGCCGGGAACAACAGCCCCAGCATTTT. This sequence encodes CASSREQQPQHF.

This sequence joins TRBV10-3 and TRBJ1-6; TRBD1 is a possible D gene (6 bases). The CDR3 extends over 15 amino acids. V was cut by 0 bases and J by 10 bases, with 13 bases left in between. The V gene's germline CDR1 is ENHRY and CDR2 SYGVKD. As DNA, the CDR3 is TGTGCCATCAGTGAGTCGCACAGGGTGATCTCACCCCTCCACTTT. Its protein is CAISESHRVISPLHF.

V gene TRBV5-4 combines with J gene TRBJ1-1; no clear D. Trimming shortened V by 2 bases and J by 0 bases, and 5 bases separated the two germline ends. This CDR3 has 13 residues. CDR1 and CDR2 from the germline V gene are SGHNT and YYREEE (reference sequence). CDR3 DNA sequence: TGTGCCAGCAGCTTTCAGTTGAACACTGAAGCTTTCTTT. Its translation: CASSFQLNTEAFF. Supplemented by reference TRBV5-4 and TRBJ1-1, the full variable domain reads ETGVTQSPTHLIKTRGQQVTLRCSSQSGHNTVSWYQQALGQGPQFIFQYYREEENGRGNFPPRFSGLQFPNYSSELNVNALELDDSALYLCASSFQLNTEAFFGQGTRLTVV.

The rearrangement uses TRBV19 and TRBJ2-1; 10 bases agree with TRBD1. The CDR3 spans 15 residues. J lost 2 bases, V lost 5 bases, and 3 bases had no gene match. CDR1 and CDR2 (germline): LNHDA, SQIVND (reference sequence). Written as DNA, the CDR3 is TGTGCCAGTAGTCTAGGGACAGGGGCCTACAATGAGCAGTTCTTC. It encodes CASSLGTGAYNEQFF.